This TCR beta chain emerged from a study of OX40 agonist ivuxolimab in advanced cancers. Some clones are missing from TCRdb's copy, which holds only in-frame ones; the method was immunoSEQ multiplex PCR. In the table there are 45,000 to 65,000 clones, 85% to 90% of which are singletons. This clone has a handful of counts. The sequencing here drew on CD4+ or CD8+ T cells sorted from blood, taken in a trial of the OX40 agonist ivuxolimab. The sequence came from an adult with an advanced solid tumor such as melanoma, head and neck, liver or kidney cancer.

The CDR3 sequence is CSVEPAGKVDEQFF. The CDR3 DNA reads TGCAGCGTTGAACCAGCGGGGAAGGTCGATGAGCAGTTCTTC. V is TRBV29-1 and J is TRBJ2-1; 7 nucleotides line up with TRBD2. Germline assignment: CDR1 SQVTM and CDR2 ANQGSEA. The CDR3 runs 14 residues. V lost 2 bases, J lost 8 bases, and 9 bases stayed unmatched.